This T cell receptor beta chain derives from a study of T cells in localized non-small cell lung cancer. Some clones are missing from TCRdb's copy, which holds only in-frame ones; the method was immunoSEQ multiplex PCR. In the table there are 1,500 to 2,000 clones, around 22% of which are singletons. Germline CDR1 reads LNHDA; CDR2 reads SQIVND (reference sequence). Unmatched junction bases numbered 14, after V lost 10 bases and J lost 1 base. The CDR3 spans 18 residues. Note on this clone: The target antigen is unknown.

Points from the study as a whole: Tumor showed lower T cell clonality than uninvolved adjacent lung, where it was highest.

This chain joins TRBV19 and TRBJ2-6; TRBD1 aligns across 9 bases. This receptor was taken from an older male donor with stage I lung adenocarcinoma. The sample consisted of normal lung tissue next to the tumor, taken before any cancer treatment. In nucleotides, the CDR3 is TGTGCCACCTCGACGGGGGGACAGGGAGCGTCTGGGGCCAACGTCCTGACTTTC. Translation: CATSTGGQGASGANVLTF. The variable domain in full, with the rest retrieved from reference TRBV19 and TRBJ2-6, is DGGITQSPKYLFRKEGQNVTLSCEQNLNHDAMYWYRQDPGQGLRLIYYSQIVNDFQKGDIAEGYSVSREKKESFPLTVTSAQKNPTAFYLCATSTGGQGASGANVLTFGAGSRLTVL.